This TCR beta chain originates from a study of metastatic and nonmetastatic thyroid tumors. Whole-study results and caveats: Malignant tumors reportedly showed significantly higher TCR beta diversity than benign nodules in both blood and tumor.

TCRdb re-analyzed the PCR reads using MiXCR. Here the sample spans 25,000 to 35,000 clones, around a fifth being singletons. In this sample, this clone turned up many times. Its specificity is unknown. Each patient went into thyroid surgery without having received any treatment. From germline, CDR1 is SGHTA and CDR2 FQGNSA. Trimming cost V 1 base and J 1 base, with 18 bases left between them. The CDR3 spans 18 residues. The TCR was taken from a female donor with papillary thyroid cancer or a benign thyroid nodule (not recorded which). Some clones in this sample may be carry-over from other donors' samples. Sample: blood. The chain is built from TRBV7-2 and TRBJ2-3; D might be TRBD2 (5 bases). The CDR3 is CASSLGRLFERGTDTQYF. CDR3 DNA: TGTGCCAGCAGCTTAGGGCGTCTATTTGAGAGGGGCACAGATACGCAGTATTTT.